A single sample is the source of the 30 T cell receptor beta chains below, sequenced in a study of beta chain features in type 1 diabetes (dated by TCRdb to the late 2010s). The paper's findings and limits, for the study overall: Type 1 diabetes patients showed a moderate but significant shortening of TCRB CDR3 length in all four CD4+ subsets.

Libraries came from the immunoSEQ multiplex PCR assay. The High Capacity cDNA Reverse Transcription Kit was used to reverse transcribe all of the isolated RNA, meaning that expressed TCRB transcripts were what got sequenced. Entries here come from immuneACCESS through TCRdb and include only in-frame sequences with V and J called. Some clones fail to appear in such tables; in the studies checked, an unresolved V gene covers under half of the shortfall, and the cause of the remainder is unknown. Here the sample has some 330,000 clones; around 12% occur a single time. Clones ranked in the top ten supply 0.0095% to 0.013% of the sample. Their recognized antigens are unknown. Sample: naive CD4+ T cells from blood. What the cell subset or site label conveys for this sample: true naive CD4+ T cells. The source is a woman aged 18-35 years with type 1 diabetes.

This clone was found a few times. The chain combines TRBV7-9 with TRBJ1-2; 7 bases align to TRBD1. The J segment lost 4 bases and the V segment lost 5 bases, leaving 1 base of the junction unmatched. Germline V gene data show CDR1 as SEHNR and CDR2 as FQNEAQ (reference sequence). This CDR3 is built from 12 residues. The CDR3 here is CASSPGGYGYTF. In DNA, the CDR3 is TGTGCCAGCAGCCCAGGGGGCTATGGCTACACCTTC.

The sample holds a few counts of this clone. The chain's CDR3 is CASSPSPGSHTGELFF. The DNA for the CDR3 is TGTGCCAGCAGCCCATCTCCAGGGTCCCACACCGGGGAGCTGTTTTTT. V and J are TRBV25-1 and TRBJ2-2; D is perhaps TRBD1 (5 bases). Germline V gene sequence: CDR1 MGHDK, CDR2 SYGVNS. The V gene lost 6 bases and the J gene lost 3 bases, with 17 bases spanning the gap. The CDR3 totals 16 residues.

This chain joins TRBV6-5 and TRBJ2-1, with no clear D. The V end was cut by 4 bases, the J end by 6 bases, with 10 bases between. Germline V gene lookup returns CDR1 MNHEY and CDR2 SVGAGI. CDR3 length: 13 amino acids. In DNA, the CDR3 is TGTGCCAGCAGTTCAGTTTTGTCCAATGAGCAGTTCTTC. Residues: CASSSVLSNEQFF.

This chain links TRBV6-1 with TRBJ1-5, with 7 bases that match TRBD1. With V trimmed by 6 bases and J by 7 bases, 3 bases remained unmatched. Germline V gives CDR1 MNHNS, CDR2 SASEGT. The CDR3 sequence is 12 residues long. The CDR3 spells CASRGTAQPQHF. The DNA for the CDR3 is TGTGCCAGCAGGGGGACAGCACAGCCCCAGCATTTT.

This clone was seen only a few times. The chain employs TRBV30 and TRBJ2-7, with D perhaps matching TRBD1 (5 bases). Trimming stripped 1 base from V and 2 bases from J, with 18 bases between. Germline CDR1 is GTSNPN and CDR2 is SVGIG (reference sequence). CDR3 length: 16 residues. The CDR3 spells CAWSDPELGRAYEQYF. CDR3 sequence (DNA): TGTGCCTGGAGTGACCCAGAATTGGGGCGCGCCTACGAGCAGTACTTC.

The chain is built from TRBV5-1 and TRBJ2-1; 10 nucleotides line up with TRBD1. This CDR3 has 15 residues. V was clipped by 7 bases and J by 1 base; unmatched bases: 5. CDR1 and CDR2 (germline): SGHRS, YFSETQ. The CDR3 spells CASRAGQGSYNEQFF. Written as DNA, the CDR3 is TGCGCCAGCCGTGCGGGACAGGGGTCCTACAATGAGCAGTTCTTC.

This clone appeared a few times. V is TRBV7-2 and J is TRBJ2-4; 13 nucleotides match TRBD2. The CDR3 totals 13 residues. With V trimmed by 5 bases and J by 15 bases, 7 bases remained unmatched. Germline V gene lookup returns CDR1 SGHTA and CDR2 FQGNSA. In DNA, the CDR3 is TGTGCCAGCAGCGGGACTAGCGGGATTGGGCGGTACTTC. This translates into CASSGTSGIGRYF.

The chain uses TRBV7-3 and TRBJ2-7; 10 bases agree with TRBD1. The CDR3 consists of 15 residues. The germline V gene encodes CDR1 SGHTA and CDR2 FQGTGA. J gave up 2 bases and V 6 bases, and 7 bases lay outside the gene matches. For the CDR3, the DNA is TGTGCCAGCAGGCATTCCGGGACAGGGGCCTACGAGCAGTACTTC. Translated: CASRHSGTGAYEQYF.

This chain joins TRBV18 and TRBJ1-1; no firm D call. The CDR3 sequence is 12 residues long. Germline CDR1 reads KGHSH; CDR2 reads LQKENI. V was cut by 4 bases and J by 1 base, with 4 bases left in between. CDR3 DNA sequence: TGTGCCAGCTCACAGCCGAACACTGAAGCTTTCTTT. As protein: CASSQPNTEAFF.

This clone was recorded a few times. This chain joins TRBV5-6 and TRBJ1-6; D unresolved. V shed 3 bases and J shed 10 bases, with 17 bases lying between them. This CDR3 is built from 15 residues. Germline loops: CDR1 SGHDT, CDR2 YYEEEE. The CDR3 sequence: CASSSSGGVGSPLHF. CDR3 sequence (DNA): TGTGCCAGCAGCTCCTCTGGCGGGGTAGGATCACCCCTCCACTTT.

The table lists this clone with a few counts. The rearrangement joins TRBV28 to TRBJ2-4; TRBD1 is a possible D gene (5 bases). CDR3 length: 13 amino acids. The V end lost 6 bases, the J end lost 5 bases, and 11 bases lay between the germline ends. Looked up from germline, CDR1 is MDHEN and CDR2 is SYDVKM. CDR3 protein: CASRQGFQNIQYF. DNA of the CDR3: TGTGCCAGCAGGCAGGGCTTCCAAAACATTCAGTACTTC.

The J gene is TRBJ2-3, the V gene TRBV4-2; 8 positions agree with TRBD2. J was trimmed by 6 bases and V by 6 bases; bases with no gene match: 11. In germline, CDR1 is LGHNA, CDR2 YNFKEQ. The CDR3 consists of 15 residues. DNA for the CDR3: TGTGCCAGCAGAGAAAGCGGGGGCTTGTCCGATACGCAGTATTTT. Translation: CASRESGGLSDTQYF.

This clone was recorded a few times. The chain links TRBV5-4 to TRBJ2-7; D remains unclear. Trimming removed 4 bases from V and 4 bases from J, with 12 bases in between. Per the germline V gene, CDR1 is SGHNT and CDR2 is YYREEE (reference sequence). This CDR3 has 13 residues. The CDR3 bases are TGTGCCAGCAGCGTACCAGGCGATTACGAGCAGTACTTC. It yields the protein CASSVPGDYEQYF.

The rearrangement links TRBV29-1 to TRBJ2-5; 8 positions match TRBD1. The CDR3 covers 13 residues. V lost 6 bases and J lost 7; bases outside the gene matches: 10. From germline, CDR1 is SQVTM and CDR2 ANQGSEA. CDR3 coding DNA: TGCAGCGTCGCAGGACAGGGTTCGGGGACCCAGTACTTC. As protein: CSVAGQGSGTQYF.

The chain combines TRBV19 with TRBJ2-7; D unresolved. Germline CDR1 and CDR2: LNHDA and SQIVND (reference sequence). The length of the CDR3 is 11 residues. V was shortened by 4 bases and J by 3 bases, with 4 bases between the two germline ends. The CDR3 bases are TGTGCCAGTAGTACGGGCTACGAGCAGTACTTC. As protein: CASSTGYEQYF.

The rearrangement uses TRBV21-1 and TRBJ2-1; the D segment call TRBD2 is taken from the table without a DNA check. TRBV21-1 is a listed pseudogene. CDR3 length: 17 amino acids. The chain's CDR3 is CASSTRLGGLSYNEQFF. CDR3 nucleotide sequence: TGTGCCAGCAGCACCCGACTTGGCGGGCTCTCCTACAATGAGCAGTTCTTC.

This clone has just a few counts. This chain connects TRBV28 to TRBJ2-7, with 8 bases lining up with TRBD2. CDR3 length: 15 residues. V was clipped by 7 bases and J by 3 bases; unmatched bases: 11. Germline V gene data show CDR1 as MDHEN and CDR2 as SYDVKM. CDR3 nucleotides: TGTGCCAGCACGGGGGGGCGATTAGGGCTCTACGAGCAGTACTTC. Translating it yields CASTGGRLGLYEQYF.

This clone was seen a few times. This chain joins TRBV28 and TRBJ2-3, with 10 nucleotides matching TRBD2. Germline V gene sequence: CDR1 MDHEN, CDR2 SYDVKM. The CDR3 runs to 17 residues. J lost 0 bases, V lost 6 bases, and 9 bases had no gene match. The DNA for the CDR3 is TGTGCCAGCAGACGAAGCGGGGGGGCCCAGAGCACAGATACGCAGTATTTT. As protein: CASRRSGGAQSTDTQYF.

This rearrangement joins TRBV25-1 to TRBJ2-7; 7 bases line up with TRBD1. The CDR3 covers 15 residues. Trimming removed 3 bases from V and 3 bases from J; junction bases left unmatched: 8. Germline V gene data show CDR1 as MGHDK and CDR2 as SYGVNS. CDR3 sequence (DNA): TGTGCCAGCAGTGACCCTGCACAGGGGAGCTACGAGCAGTACTTC. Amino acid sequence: CASSDPAQGSYEQYF.

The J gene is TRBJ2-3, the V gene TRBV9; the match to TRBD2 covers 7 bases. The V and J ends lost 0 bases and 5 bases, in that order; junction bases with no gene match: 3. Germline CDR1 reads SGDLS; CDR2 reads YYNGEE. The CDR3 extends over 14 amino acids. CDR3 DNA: TGTGCCAGCAGCGTAGGGCTAGCGGTAGATACGCAGTATTTT. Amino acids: CASSVGLAVDTQYF.

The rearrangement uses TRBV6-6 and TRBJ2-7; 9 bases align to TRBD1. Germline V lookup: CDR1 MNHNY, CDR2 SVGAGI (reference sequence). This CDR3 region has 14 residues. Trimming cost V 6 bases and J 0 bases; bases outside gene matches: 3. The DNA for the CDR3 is TGTGCCAGCAGCGGGACAGGGAGCTCCTACGAGCAGTACTTC. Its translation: CASSGTGSSYEQYF.

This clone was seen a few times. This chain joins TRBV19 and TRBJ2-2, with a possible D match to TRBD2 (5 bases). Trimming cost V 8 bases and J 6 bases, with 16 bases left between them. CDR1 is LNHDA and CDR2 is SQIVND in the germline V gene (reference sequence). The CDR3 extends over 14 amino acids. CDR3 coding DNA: TGTGCCAGTGGTCCACTAGGTATGGCCGGGGAGCTGTTTTTT. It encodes CASGPLGMAGELFF.

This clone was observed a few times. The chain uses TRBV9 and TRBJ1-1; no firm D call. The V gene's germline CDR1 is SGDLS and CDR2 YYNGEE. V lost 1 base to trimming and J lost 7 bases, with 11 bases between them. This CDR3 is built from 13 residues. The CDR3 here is CASSVSLEGEAFF. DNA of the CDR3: TGTGCCAGCAGCGTAAGTTTAGAGGGTGAAGCTTTCTTT.

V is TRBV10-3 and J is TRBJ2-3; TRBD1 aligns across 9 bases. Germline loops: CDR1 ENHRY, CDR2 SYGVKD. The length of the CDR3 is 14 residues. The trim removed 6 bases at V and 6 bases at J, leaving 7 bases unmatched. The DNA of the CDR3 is TGTGCCATCAGCCCGACAGGGGGGGCGGATACGCAGTATTTT. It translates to CAISPTGGADTQYF.

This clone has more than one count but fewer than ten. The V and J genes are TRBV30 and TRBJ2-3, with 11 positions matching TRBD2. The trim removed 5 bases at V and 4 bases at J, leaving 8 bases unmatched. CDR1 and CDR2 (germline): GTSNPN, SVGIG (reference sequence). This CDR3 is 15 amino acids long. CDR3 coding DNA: TGTGCCTGGGGGACGACTAGCGGGAAGGCAGATACGCAGTATTTT. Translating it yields CAWGTTSGKADTQYF.

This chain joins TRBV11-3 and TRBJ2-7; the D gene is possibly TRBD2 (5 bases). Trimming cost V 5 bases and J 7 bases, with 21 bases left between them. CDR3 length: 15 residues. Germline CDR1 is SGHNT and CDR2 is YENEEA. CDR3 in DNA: TGTGCCAGCAGCATCGTTAAGGGCCGGACTGGGGAGCAGTACTTC. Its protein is CASSIVKGRTGEQYF.

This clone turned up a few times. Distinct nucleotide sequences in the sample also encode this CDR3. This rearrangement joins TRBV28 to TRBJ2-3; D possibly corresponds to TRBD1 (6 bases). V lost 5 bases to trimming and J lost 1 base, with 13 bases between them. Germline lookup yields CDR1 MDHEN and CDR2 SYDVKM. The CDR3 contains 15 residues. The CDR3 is CASSLGAGGTDTQYF. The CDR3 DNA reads TGTGCCAGCAGTCTCGGGGCAGGGGGCACAGATACGCAGTATTTT.

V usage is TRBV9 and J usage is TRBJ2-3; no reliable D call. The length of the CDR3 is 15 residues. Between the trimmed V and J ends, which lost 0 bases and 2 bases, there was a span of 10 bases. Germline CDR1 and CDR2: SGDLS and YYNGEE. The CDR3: CASSVGNRDTDTQYF. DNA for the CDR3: TGTGCCAGCAGCGTAGGTAACAGAGACACAGATACGCAGTATTTT. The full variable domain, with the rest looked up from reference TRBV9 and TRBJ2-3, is DSGVTQTPKHLITATGQRVTLRCSPRSGDLSVYWYQQSLDQGLQFLIQYYNGEERAKGNILERFSAQQFPDLHSELNLSSLELGDSALYFCASSVGNRDTDTQYFGPGTRLTVL.

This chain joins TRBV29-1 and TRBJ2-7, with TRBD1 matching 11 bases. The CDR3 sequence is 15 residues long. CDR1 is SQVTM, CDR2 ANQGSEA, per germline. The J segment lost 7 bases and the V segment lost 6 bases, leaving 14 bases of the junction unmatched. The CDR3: CSVSPADRGLEEQYF. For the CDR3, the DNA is TGCAGCGTCAGTCCAGCGGACAGGGGGCTGGAAGAGCAGTACTTC.

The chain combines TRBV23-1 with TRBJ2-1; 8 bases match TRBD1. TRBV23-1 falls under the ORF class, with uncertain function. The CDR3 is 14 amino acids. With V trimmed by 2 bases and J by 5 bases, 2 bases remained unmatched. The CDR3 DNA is TGCGCCAGCAGTCAAGGACAGGGCAACAATGAGCAGTTCTTC. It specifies CASSQGQGNNEQFF.